These 9 T cell receptor beta chains were all obtained from the same sample, sequenced in a study of graft-versus-host responses after intestinal transplantation. Clones were sequenced by immunoSEQ multiplex PCR, and TCRdb holds only the in-frame ones, with some missing. Among more than 55,000 clones listed, roughly 90% were seen once. The sample was PBMCs, taken 26 days after transplant. The receptors here all came from a human patient who received an intestinal transplant, so some T cells may come from the graft donor.

This clone showed up just once. The V call is TRBV5-1, the J call TRBJ2-6, with 10 bases that match TRBD2. With 1 base clipped from V and 2 bases from J, the junction kept 9 bases outside the gene matches. The length of the CDR3 is 19 residues. CDR1 SGHRS and CDR2 YFSETQ come from the germline V gene. CDR3 residues: CASSLHGGAGGPGANVLTF. The CDR3 bases are TGCGCCAGCAGCTTGCACGGTGGAGCGGGGGGGCCTGGGGCCAACGTCCTGACTTTC.

The gene calls are TRBV28 and TRBJ1-1; possibly TRBD1 for D (5 bases). Germline V gives CDR1 MDHEN, CDR2 SYDVKM. The CDR3 sequence is 14 residues long. With 5 bases removed from V and 6 bases from J, the gap between germline ends came to 16 bases. The CDR3 nucleotides are TGTGCCAGCAGTATTAGTGGGCAGGGATCTGAAGCTTTCTTT. This translates into CASSISGQGSEAFF.

As DNA, the CDR3 is TGTGCCAGCAGCTGGACAGGAGGGGAAGCTTTCTTT. Translation gives CASSWTGGEAFF. The V call is TRBV7-9, the J call TRBJ1-1, with 7 bases matching TRBD1. The CDR3 loop spans 12 amino acids. Losses at the gene ends were 4 bases for V and 8 bases for J; bases not matched to a gene: 4. Germline loops: CDR1 SEHNR, CDR2 FQNEAQ (reference sequence). The entire variable domain, with the rest obtained from reference TRBV7-9 and TRBJ1-1, is as follows: DTGVSQNPRHKITKRGQNVTFRCDPISEHNRLYWYRQTLGQGPEFLTYFQNEAQLEKSRLLSDRFSAERPKGSFSTLEIQRTEQGDSAMYLCASSWTGGEAFFGQGTRLTVV.

The chain is built from TRBV9 and TRBJ2-1; 8 bases are a match to TRBD1. The CDR3 consists of 13 residues. V was clipped by 1 base and J by 7 bases; unmatched bases: 1. CDR1 is SGDLS, CDR2 YYNGEE, per germline. The CDR3: CASSVNRGNEQFF. The CDR3 DNA follows: TGTGCCAGCAGCGTAAACAGGGGGAATGAGCAGTTCTTC.

The chain is built from TRBV12-5 and TRBJ2-2; D possibly corresponds to TRBD2 (6 bases). V dropped 1 base and J dropped 5 bases, with 14 bases sitting between them. The CDR3 runs 16 residues. Germline-derived CDR1 and CDR2 are LGHNT and FRNRAP. The CDR3 sequence: CASGLEPRAGTGELFF. CDR3 sequence (DNA): TGTGCTAGTGGTTTGGAACCCCGGGCGGGGACCGGGGAGCTGTTTTTT.

The rearrangement uses TRBV4-2 and TRBJ2-1; D remains ambiguous. The CDR3 totals 12 residues. CDR1 LGHNA and CDR2 YNFKEQ come from the germline V gene. V lost 4 bases to trimming and J lost 4 bases, with 5 bases between them. The CDR3 protein is CASSLSYNEQFF. In DNA, the CDR3 is TGTGCCAGCAGCCTGTCGTACAATGAGCAGTTCTTC.

The chain recombines TRBV11-2 with TRBJ2-7; unclear D gene. V lost 1 base to trimming and J lost 0 bases, with 10 bases between them. CDR1 SGHAT and CDR2 FQNNGV come from the germline V gene. CDR3 length: 15 amino acids. Written as DNA, the CDR3 is TGTGCCAGCAGCTTAGCCCCCGAGCTCTCCTACGAGCAGTACTTC. This translates into CASSLAPELSYEQYF.

The chain carries TRBV2 and TRBJ2-3; possible D gene TRBD2, 5 bases. CDR1 is SNHLY, CDR2 FYNNEI, per germline. V lost 4 bases and J lost 1, with 12 bases in between. CDR3 length equals 15 residues. CDR3 loop: CASSAGDSGTDTQYF. The CDR3 coding sequence is TGTGCCAGCAGTGCAGGAGATAGCGGCACAGATACGCAGTATTTT.

The chain links TRBV7-8 to TRBJ2-1, with TRBD2 identical over 13 bases. The trim removed 2 bases at V and 0 bases at J, leaving 4 bases unmatched. CDR1 is SGHVS, CDR2 FQNEAQ, per germline. CDR3 length: 18 residues. CDR3 bases: TGTGCCAGCAGCTTATCGGGACTAGCGGGGAGCTCCTACAATGAGCAGTTCTTC. Translation gives CASSLSGLAGSSYNEQFF.